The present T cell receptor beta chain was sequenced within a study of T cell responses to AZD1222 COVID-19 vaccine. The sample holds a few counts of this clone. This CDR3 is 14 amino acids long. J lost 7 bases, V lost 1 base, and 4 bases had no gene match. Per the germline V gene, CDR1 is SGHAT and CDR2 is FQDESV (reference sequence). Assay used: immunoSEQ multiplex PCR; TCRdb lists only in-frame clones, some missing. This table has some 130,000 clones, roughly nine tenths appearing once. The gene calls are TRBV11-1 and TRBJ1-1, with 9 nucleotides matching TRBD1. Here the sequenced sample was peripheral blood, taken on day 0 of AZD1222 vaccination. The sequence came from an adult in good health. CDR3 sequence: CASSLEGTGFEAFF. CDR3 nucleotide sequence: TGTGCCAGCAGCTTAGAGGGGACAGGGTTTGAAGCTTTCTTT.